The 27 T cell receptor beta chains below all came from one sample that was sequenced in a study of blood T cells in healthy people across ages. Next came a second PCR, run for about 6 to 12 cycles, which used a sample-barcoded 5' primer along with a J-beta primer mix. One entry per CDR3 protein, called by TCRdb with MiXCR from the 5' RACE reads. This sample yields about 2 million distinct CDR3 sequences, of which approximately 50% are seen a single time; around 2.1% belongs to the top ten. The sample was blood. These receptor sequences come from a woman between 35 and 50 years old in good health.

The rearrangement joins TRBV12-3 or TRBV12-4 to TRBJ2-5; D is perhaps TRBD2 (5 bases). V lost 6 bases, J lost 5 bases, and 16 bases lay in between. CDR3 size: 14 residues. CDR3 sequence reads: CASRRSSGEETQYF. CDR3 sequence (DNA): TGTGCCAGCAGACGGTCCTCTGGGGAGGAGACCCAGTACTTC.

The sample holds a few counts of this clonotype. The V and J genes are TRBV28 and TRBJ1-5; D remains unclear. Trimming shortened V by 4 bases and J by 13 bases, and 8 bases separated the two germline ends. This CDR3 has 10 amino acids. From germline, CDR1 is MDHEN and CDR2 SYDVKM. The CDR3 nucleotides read TGTGCCAGCAGTTCAGAGACGCAGCATTTT. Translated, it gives CASSSETQHF.

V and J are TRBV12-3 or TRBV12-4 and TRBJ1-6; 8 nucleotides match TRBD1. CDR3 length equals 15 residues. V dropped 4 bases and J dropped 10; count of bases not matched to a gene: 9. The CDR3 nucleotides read TGTGCCAGCAGTTCCCAGACAGGGGCAGGGTCACCCCTCCACTTT. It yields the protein CASSSQTGAGSPLHF.

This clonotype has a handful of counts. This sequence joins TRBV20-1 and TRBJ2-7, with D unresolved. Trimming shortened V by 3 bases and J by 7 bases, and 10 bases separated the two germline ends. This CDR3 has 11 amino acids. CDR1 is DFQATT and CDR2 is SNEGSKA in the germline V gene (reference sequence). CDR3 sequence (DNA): TGCAGTGCTAGGGTAGACCGGGAGCAGTACTTC. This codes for CSARVDREQYF.

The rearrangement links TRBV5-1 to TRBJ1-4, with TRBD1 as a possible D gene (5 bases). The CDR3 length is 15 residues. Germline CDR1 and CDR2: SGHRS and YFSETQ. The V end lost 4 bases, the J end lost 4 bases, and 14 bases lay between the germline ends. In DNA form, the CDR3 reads TGCGCCAGCAGCCGAGATACAGGCAATAATGAAAAACTGTTTTTT. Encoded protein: CASSRDTGNNEKLFF.

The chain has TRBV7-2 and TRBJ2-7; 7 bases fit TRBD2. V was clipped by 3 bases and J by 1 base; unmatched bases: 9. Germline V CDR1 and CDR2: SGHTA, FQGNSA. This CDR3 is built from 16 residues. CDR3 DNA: TGTGCCAGCAGCTTCGTGGTGGGGGGGGAATCCTACGAGCAGTACTTC. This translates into CASSFVVGGESYEQYF.

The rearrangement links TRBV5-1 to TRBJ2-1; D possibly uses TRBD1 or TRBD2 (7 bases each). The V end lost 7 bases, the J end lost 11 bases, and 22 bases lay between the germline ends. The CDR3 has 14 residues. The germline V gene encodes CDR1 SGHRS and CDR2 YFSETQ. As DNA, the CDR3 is TGCGCCAGCTCAGCGGGACAGCCAAGTCGAAAGCAGTTCTTC. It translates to CASSAGQPSRKQFF.

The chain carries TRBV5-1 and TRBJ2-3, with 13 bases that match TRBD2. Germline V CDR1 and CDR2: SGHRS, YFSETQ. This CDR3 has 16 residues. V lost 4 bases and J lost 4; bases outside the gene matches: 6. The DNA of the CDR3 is TGCGCCAGCAGCCCGGGACTAGCGGGGCCCCCAGATACGCAGTATTTT. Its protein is CASSPGLAGPPDTQYF.

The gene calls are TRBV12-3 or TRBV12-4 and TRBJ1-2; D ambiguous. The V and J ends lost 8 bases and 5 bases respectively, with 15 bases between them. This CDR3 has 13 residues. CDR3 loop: CASGPPDAYGYTF. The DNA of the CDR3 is TGTGCCAGCGGACCTCCAGACGCATATGGCTACACCTTC.

CDR3 sequence (DNA): TGCAGCGTTGCCCCTGGCACAGATACGCAGTATTTT. Its translation is CSVAPGTDTQYF. The genes are TRBV29-1 and TRBJ2-3; D is uncertain. The CDR3 extends over 12 amino acids. Germline CDR1 SQVTM, CDR2 ANQGSEA. Trimming cost V 4 bases and J 1 base, with 6 bases left between them.

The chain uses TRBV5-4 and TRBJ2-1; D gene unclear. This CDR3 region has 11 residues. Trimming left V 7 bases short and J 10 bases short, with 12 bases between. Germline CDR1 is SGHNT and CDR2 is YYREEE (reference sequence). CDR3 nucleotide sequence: TGTGCCAGCCACACGGGCAGGGAGCAGTTCTTC. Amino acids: CASHTGREQFF.

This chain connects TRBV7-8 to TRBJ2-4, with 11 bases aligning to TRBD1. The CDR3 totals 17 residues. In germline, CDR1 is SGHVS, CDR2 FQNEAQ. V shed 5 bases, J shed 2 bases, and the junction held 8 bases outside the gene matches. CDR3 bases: TGTGCCAGCAGCGCAAGTTGGGACAGGGGGTCCAAAAACATTCAGTACTTC. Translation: CASSASWDRGSKNIQYF. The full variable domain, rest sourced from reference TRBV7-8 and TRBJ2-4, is GAGVSQSPRYKVAKRGQDVALRCDPISGHVSLFWYQQALGQGPEFLTYFQNEAQLDKSGLPSDRFFAERPEGSVSTLKIQRTQQEDSAVYLCASSASWDRGSKNIQYFGAGTRLSVL.

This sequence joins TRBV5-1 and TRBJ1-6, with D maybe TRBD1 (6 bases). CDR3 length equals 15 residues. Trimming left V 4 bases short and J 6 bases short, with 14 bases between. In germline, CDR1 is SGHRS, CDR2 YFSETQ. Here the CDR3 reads CASSLQGSGNSPLHF. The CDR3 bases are TGCGCCAGCAGCCTACAGGGTAGTGGTAATTCACCCCTCCACTTT.

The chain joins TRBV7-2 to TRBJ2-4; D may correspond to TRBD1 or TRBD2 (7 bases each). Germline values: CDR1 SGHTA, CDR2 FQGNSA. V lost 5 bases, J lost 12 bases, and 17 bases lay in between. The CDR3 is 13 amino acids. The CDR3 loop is CASSRAPRGGQYF. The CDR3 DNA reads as TGTGCCAGCAGCCGAGCCCCCAGGGGGGGTCAGTACTTC.

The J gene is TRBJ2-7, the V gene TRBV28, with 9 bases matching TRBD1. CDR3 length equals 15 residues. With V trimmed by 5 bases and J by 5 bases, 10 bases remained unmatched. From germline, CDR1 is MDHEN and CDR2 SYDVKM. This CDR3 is CASSQPGTGKHEQYF. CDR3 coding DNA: TGTGCCAGCAGTCAACCCGGGACAGGGAAACACGAGCAGTACTTC.

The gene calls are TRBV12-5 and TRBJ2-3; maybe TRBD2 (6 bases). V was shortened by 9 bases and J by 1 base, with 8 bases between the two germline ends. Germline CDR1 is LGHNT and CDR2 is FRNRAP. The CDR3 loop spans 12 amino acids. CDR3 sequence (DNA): TGTGCTAGGGGGGGAGGCACAGATACGCAGTATTTT. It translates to CARGGGTDTQYF.

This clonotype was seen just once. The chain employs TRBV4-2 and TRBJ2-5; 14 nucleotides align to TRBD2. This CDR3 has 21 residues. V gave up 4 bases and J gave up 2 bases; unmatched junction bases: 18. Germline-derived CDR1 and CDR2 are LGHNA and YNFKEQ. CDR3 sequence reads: CASSLKQPGLAGGSGQETQYF. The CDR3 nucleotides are TGTGCCAGCAGCCTCAAGCAGCCCGGACTAGCGGGGGGTTCGGGGCAAGAGACCCAGTACTTC.

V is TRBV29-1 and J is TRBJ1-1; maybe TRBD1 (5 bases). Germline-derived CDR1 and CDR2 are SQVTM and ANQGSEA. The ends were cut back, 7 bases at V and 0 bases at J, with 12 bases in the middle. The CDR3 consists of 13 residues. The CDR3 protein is CSGGTGMNTEAFF. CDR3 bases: TGCAGCGGCGGGACGGGGATGAACACTGAAGCTTTCTTT.

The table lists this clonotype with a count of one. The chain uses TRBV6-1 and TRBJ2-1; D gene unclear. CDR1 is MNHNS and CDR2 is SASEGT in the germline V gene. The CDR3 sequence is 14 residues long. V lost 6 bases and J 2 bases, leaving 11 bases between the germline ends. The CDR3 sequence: CASRVDAAYNEQFF. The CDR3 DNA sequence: TGTGCCAGCAGGGTGGACGCAGCCTACAATGAGCAGTTCTTC.

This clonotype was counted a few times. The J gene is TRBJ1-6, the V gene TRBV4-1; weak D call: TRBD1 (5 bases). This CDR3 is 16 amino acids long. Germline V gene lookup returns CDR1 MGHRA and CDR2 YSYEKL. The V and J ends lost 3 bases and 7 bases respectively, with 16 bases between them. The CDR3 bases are TGCGCCAGCAGCCAGATCGAGGGGCGCGGAAATTCACCCCTCCACTTT. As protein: CASSQIEGRGNSPLHF.

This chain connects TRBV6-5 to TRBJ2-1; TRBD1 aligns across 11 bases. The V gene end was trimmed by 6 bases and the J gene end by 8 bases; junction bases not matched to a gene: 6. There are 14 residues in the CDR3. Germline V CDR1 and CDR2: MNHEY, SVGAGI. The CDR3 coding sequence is TGTGCCAGCAGCAGGGACAGGGGGGCGTATGAGCAGTTCTTC. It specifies CASSRDRGAYEQFF.

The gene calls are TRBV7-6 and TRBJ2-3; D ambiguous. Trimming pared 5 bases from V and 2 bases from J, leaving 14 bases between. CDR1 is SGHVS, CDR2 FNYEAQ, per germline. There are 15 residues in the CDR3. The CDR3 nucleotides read TGTGCCAGCAGCCGGAACGGGTCTCCCACAGATACGCAGTATTTT. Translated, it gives CASSRNGSPTDTQYF.

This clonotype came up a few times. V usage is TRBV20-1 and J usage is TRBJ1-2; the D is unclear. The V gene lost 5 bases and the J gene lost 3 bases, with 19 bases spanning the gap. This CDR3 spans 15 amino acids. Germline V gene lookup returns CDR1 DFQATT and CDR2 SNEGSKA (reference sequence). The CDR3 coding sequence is TGCAGTGCTTGGCTAGGAGCAAGCGGATACTATGGCTACACCTTC. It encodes CSAWLGASGYYGYTF.

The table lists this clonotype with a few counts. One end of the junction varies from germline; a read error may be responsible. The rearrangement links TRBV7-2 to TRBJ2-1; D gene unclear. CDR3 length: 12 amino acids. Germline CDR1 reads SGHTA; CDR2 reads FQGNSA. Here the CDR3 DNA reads TGTGCCAGCAGCTCCCTCTCGAATGAGCGGTTCTTC. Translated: CASSSLSNERFF.

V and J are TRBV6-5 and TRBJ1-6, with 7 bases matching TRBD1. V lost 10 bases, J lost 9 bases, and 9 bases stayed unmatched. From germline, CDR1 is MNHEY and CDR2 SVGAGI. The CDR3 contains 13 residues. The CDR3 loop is CATTGDYSSPLHF. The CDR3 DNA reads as TGTGCCACAACAGGGGACTATTCTTCACCCCTCCACTTT.

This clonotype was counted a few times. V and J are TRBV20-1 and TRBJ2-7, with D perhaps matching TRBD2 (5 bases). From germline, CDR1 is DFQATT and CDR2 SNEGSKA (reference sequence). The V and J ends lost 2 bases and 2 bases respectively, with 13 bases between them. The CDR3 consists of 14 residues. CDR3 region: CSARQVGGPYEQYF. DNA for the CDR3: TGCAGTGCTAGACAAGTCGGAGGACCCTACGAGCAGTACTTC.

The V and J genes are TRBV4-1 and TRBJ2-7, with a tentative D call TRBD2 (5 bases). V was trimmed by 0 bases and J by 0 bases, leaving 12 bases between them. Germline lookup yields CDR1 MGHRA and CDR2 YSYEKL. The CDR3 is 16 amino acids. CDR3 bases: TGCGCCAGCAGCCAAGAAGGGCGGGTGAGCTCCTACGAGCAGTACTTC. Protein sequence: CASSQEGRVSSYEQYF.